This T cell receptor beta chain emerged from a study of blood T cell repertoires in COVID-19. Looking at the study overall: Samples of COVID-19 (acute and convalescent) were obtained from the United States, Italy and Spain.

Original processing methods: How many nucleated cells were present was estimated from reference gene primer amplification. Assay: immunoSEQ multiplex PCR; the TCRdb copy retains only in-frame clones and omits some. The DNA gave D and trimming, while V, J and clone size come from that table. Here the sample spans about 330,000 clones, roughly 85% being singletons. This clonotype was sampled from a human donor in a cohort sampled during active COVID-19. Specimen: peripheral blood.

The CDR3 sequence: CASSPIQNLAKNIQYF. CDR3 DNA sequence: TGTGCCAGCTCACCAATACAGAACTTAGCCAAAAACATTCAGTACTTC. The chain combines TRBV18 with TRBJ2-4; D gene unclear. This CDR3 has 16 residues. CDR1 is KGHSH, CDR2 LQKENI, per germline. V lost 2 bases and J 0 bases, leaving 11 bases between the germline ends. Full variable domain (remainder filled in from reference TRBV18 and TRBJ2-4): NAGVMQNPRHLVRRRGQEARLRCSPMKGHSHVYWYRQLPEEGLKFMVYLQKENIIDESGMPKERFSAEFPKEGPSILRIQQVVRGDSAAYFCASSPIQNLAKNIQYFGAGTRLSVL.